Shown below are 23 T cell receptor beta chains from a single sample sequenced in a study of graft-versus-host responses after intestinal transplantation (dated by TCRdb to about 2021). Libraries came from the immunoSEQ multiplex PCR assay. Held by TCRdb, this immuneACCESS table contains in-frame sequences only and omits some clones. Under half of the omission traces to an unresolved V gene where checked; the cause of the rest is unknown. The sample table lists fewer than 90,000 clones, about 94% of them with a count of one. Roughly 0.18% of the sample rests with the top ten. Explained via the paper, the time point label denotes: cells obtained before transplantation from donor or recipient. Which antigens these TCRs recognize remains unknown. The source material was unstimulated CD4+ T cells sorted from spleen or lymph node cells, sampled before transplant. The receptor source for this set is a human donor who was the organ donor for an intestinal transplant.

The chain recombines TRBV6-5 with TRBJ2-3; D is ambiguous. Per germline, CDR1 MNHEY and CDR2 SVGAGI. The CDR3 consists of 13 residues. The V and J ends lost 5 bases and 1 base respectively, with 7 bases between them. CDR3 protein: CASSEQGTDTQYF. In DNA form, the CDR3 reads TGTGCCAGCAGTGAGCAGGGCACAGATACGCAGTATTTT.

This clone has a single count. The rearrangement joins TRBV6-1 to TRBJ1-2; the match to TRBD1 covers 9 bases. Trimming at V came to 7 bases and at J to 4 bases, leaving 4 bases not matched to a gene. Germline V CDR1 and CDR2: MNHNS, SASEGT. This CDR3 has 13 residues. In DNA, the CDR3 is TGTGCCAGCAAAGGGGACAGGGCCTATGGCTACACCTTC. This sequence encodes CASKGDRAYGYTF.

The genes are TRBV11-2 and TRBJ2-3; unclear D gene. The V end was cut by 1 base, the J end by 1 base, with 9 bases between. The CDR3 spans 15 residues. CDR1 and CDR2 from the germline V gene are SGHAT and FQNNGV. As DNA, the CDR3 is TGTGCCAGCAGCTTAGGCCCCGACGGCACAGATACGCAGTATTTT. Amino acid sequence: CASSLGPDGTDTQYF.

J is TRBJ2-1 and V is TRBV6-4, with D possibly being TRBD1 (6 bases). The CDR3 runs to 16 residues. Germline CDR1 and CDR2: MRHNA and SNTAGT. Trimming took off 3 bases at V and 2 bases at J, with 14 bases between the two ends. The chain's CDR3 is CASSETDRWAYNEQFF. The CDR3 nucleotides read TGTGCCAGCAGTGAAACCGACAGGTGGGCCTACAATGAGCAGTTCTTC.

The rearrangement links TRBV9 to TRBJ2-7; D remains unclear. The ends were cut back, 4 bases at V and 5 bases at J, with 4 bases in the middle. The germline CDR1 and CDR2 sequences are SGDLS and YYNGEE. This CDR3 contains 10 residues. CDR3 sequence reads: CASSRNEQYF. The CDR3 DNA reads as TGTGCCAGCAGCAGGAACGAGCAGTACTTC.

The V gene is TRBV19, the J gene TRBJ1-2; TRBD1 is a possible D gene (6 bases). V lost 6 bases and J 2 bases, leaving 13 bases between the germline ends. This CDR3 contains 14 residues. In germline, CDR1 is LNHDA, CDR2 SQIVND (reference sequence). The CDR3 protein is CASRRDISNYGYTF. CDR3 DNA: TGTGCCAGTAGGCGGGACATCTCCAACTATGGCTACACCTTC.

The genes are TRBV7-3 and TRBJ2-1; 7 bases fit TRBD2. CDR1 and CDR2 (germline): SGHTA, FQGTGA. Germline trimming cut 5 bases from V and 0 bases from J; bases unmatched to any gene: 4. This CDR3 is 15 amino acids long. As DNA, the CDR3 is TGTGCCAGCAGCCTGACTAGCCTCTCCTACAATGAGCAGTTCTTC. Protein: CASSLTSLSYNEQFF.

The chain recombines TRBV28 with TRBJ1-2, with D hard to call. CDR3 length: 17 amino acids. V lost 2 bases to trimming and J lost 2 bases, with 18 bases between them. CDR1 is MDHEN, CDR2 SYDVKM, per germline. The CDR3 coding sequence is TGTGCCAGCAGTTTAAACTCCATGGCGGACTTCAACTATGGCTACACCTTC. Its protein product is CASSLNSMADFNYGYTF.

The chain couples TRBV7-9 to TRBJ1-1; TRBD1 aligns across 8 bases. The germline V gene has CDR1 SEHNR and CDR2 FQNEAQ (reference sequence). The CDR3 loop spans 14 amino acids. Trimming cost V 1 base and J 4 bases; bases outside gene matches: 2. The CDR3 loop is CASSLVTGGTEAFF. CDR3 coding DNA: TGTGCCAGCAGCTTAGTCACAGGGGGCACTGAAGCTTTCTTT.

The chain links TRBV6-6 to TRBJ2-2, with D maybe TRBD1 (5 bases). Germline V gene lookup returns CDR1 MNHNY and CDR2 SVGAGI (reference sequence). Trimming pared 2 bases from V and 7 bases from J, leaving 14 bases between. This CDR3 has 15 amino acids. CDR3 amino acids: CASSYVGALGGELFF. The DNA for the CDR3 is TGTGCCAGCAGTTACGTAGGGGCGCTAGGCGGGGAGCTGTTTTTT.

J is TRBJ2-1 and V is TRBV5-1, with D perhaps TRBD2 (5 bases). In germline, CDR1 is SGHRS, CDR2 YFSETQ. The CDR3 is 15 residues long. V lost 0 bases and J lost 4, with 11 bases in between. The CDR3 region is CASSLESGQYNEQFF. CDR3 nucleotides: TGCGCCAGCAGCTTGGAGAGCGGCCAATACAATGAGCAGTTCTTC.

V and J are TRBV7-3 and TRBJ2-2; D ambiguous. Deletions cut 6 bases from V and 5 bases from J, with 7 bases between. Germline CDR1 is SGHTA and CDR2 is FQGTGA. The CDR3 is 12 residues long. In DNA, the CDR3 is TGTGCCAGCAGGCTGAAGACCGGGGAGCTGTTTTTT. Its protein is CASRLKTGELFF.

This rearrangement joins TRBV4-1 to TRBJ2-4; D unresolved. Germline V CDR1 and CDR2: MGHRA, YSYEKL. Between the trimmed V and J ends, which lost 5 bases and 2 bases, there was a span of 16 bases. The CDR3 covers 16 residues. The chain's CDR3 is CASSYPAAASKNIQYF. CDR3 DNA sequence: TGCGCCAGCAGCTATCCGGCGGCTGCGTCCAAAAACATTCAGTACTTC.

J is TRBJ1-2 and V is TRBV7-9; D possibly corresponds to TRBD1 (6 bases). The CDR3 spans 13 residues. Germline lookup yields CDR1 SEHNR and CDR2 FQNEAQ (reference sequence). The germline V and J ends were trimmed by 2 bases and 5 bases, with 9 bases remaining between them. CDR3 sequence (DNA): TGTGCCAGCAGCTTATCACAGGGATATGGCTACACCTTC. This translates into CASSLSQGYGYTF.

The rearrangement joins TRBV19 to TRBJ1-3; D not resolved. CDR3 size: 14 residues. The germline V and J ends were trimmed by 3 bases and 4 bases, with 10 bases remaining between them. Germline V CDR1 and CDR2: LNHDA, SQIVND (reference sequence). The CDR3 spells CASSIKVGGNTIYF. In nucleotides, the CDR3 is TGTGCCAGTAGTATCAAGGTTGGCGGAAACACCATATATTTT. Full variable domain (outside the CDR3, taken from reference TRBV19 and TRBJ1-3): DGGITQSPKYLFRKEGQNVTLSCEQNLNHDAMYWYRQDPGQGLRLIYYSQIVNDFQKGDIAEGYSVSREKKESFPLTVTSAQKNPTAFYLCASSIKVGGNTIYFGEGSWLTVV.

This chain connects TRBV5-6 to TRBJ2-5; D might be TRBD1 (6 bases). The V and J ends lost 0 bases and 5 bases respectively, with 11 bases between them. There are 14 residues in the CDR3. The germline V gene has CDR1 SGHDT and CDR2 YYEEEE. In nucleotides, the CDR3 is TGTGCCAGCAGCTTGGTTGGACAGAGGGAGACCCAGTACTTC. Protein product: CASSLVGQRETQYF.

This sequence joins TRBV25-1 and TRBJ2-5; 8 bases match TRBD2. V lost 4 bases, J lost 4 bases, and 2 bases stayed unmatched. This CDR3 region has 13 residues. CDR1 and CDR2 (germline): MGHDK, SYGVNS. CDR3 in amino acids: CASSGSGGETQYF. CDR3 coding DNA: TGTGCCAGCAGTGGCAGCGGGGGAGAGACCCAGTACTTC.

The V gene is TRBV5-4, the J gene TRBJ2-7; D is unclear. Per germline, CDR1 SGHNT and CDR2 YYREEE (reference sequence). Deletions cut 0 bases from V and 0 bases from J, with 4 bases between. The CDR3 length is 13 residues. CDR3 in amino acids: CASSLGSSYEQYF. CDR3 in DNA: TGTGCCAGCAGCTTGGGCAGCTCCTACGAGCAGTACTTC.

V usage is TRBV4-1 and J usage is TRBJ2-2; no clear D gene. V lost 2 bases and J 5 bases, leaving 12 bases between the germline ends. Germline assignment: CDR1 MGHRA and CDR2 YSYEKL. The CDR3 loop spans 15 amino acids. The DNA for the CDR3 is TGCGCCAGCAGCCAAAACCAACAATTTACCGGGGAGCTGTTTTTT. It specifies CASSQNQQFTGELFF.

This chain uses TRBV5-4 with TRBJ2-1, with D unresolved. The CDR3 loop spans 17 amino acids. Between the trimmed V and J ends, which lost 0 bases and 4 bases, there was a span of 17 bases. Looked up from germline, CDR1 is SGHNT and CDR2 is YYREEE (reference sequence). The CDR3 loop is CASSLDGRTALYNEQFF. CDR3 sequence (DNA): TGTGCCAGCAGCTTGGACGGGCGGACCGCCCTGTACAATGAGCAGTTCTTC.

A single count supports this clone. The chain combines TRBV2 with TRBJ2-3, with D unclear. V was shortened by 4 bases and J by 5 bases, with 19 bases between the two germline ends. Germline values: CDR1 SNHLY, CDR2 FYNNEI. The CDR3 contains 16 residues. Here the CDR3 DNA reads TGTGCCAGCAGTGGGCCCCCATGGACCCCCCGAGATACGCAGTATTTT. It encodes CASSGPPWTPRDTQYF.

The genes are TRBV28 and TRBJ1-2; TRBD1 matches at 7 bases. This CDR3 is 19 amino acids long. The ends lost 1 base at V and 0 bases at J; junction bases unmatched: 14. The V gene's germline CDR1 is MDHEN and CDR2 SYDVKM. The CDR3 loop reads CASSLSEDRLQKSNYGYTF. In DNA, the CDR3 is TGTGCCAGCAGTTTATCAGAGGACAGGCTCCAGAAGTCTAACTATGGCTACACCTTC.

The chain joins TRBV7-2 to TRBJ2-4, with 10 bases fitting TRBD2. V lost 1 base, J lost 0 bases, and 9 bases stayed unmatched. Germline-derived CDR1 and CDR2 are SGHTA and FQGNSA. This CDR3 is built from 19 residues. The CDR3 DNA reads TGTGCCAGCAGCTTAGTCAGGCTAGCGGGGGACCTAGCCAAAAACATTCAGTACTTC. Protein: CASSLVRLAGDLAKNIQYF.